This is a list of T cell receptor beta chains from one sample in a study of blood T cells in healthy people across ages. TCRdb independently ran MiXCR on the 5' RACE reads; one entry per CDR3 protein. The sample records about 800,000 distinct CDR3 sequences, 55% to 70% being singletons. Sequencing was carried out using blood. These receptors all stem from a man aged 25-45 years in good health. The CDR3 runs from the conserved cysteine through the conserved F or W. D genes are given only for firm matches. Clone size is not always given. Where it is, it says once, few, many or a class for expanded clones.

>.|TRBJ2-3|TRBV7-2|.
CASSLVGGGEIDTQYF
TGTGCCAGCAGCTTAGTGGGGGGCGGGGAAATAGATACGCAGTATTTT
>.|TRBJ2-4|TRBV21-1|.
CASKAFSLAKNIQYF
TGTGCCAGCAAAGCGTTTTCTTTGGCCAAAAACATTCAGTACTTC
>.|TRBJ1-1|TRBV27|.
CASSLWGIDTEAFF
TGTGCCAGCAGTTTGTGGGGGATTGACACTGAAGCTTTCTTT
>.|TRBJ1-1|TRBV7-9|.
CASSVSGTVAFF
TGTGCCAGCAGCGTATCCGGGACGGTAGCTTTCTTT
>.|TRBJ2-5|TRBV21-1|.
CASSKLEAQYF
TGTGCCAGCAGCAAGTTAGAGGCCCAGTACTTC
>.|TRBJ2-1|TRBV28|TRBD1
CVSSSTGAAYNEQFF
TGTGTCAGCAGTTCCACAGGGGCCGCCTACAATGAGCAGTTCTTC
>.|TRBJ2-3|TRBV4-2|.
CASSQQGADTQYF
TGTGCCAGCAGCCAACAAGGCGCAGATACGCAGTATTTT
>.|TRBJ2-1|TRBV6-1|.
CASSEATSLAQFF
TGTGCCAGCAGTGAGGCCACTAGCTTGGCGCAGTTCTTC
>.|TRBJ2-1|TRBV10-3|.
CAIRALGFEQFF
TGTGCCATCAGGGCCTTAGGCTTTGAGCAGTTCTTC
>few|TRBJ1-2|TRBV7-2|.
CASSSTGQYLYGYTF
TGTGCCAGCAGCTCAACAGGGCAATACCTCTATGGCTACACCTTC
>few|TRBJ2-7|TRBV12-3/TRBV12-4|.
CASTLQDGYEQYF
TGTGCCAGCACTCTACAAGATGGGTACGAGCAGTACTTC
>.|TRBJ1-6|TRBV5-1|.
CASSLNPSGTLNSPLHF
TGCGCCAGCAGCTTGAACCCATCCGGGACCCTTAATTCACCCCTCCACTTT
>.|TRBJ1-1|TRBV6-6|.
CASSRTSGTEAFF
TGTGCCAGCAGTCGGACTTCAGGGACTGAAGCTTTCTTT
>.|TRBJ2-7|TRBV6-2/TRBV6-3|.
CASSYSGGRSEQYF
TGTGCCAGCAGTTACTCTGGGGGACGAAGCGAGCAGTACTTC
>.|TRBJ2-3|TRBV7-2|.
CASSLRTGESTQYF
TGTGCCAGCAGCTTAAGAACTGGGGAAAGTACGCAGTATTTT
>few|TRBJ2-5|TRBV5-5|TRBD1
CASGQGRGTQYF
TGTGCCAGCGGACAGGGAAGGGGGACCCAGTACTTC
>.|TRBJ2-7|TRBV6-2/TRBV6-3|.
CASSLAFQRAYEQYF
TGTGCCAGCAGCCTAGCGTTCCAACGGGCCTACGAGCAGTACTTC
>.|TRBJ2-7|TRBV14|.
CASSQDFGRGYEQYF
TGTGCCAGCAGCCAAGATTTCGGCAGGGGCTACGAGCAGTACTTC
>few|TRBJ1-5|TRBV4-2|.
CASSQDGLNSNQPQHF
TGTGCCAGCAGCCAAGACGGACTGAATAGCAATCAGCCCCAGCATTTT
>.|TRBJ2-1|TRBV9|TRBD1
CASSEGQINEQFF
TGTGCCAGCAGCGAGGGACAGATTAATGAGCAGTTCTTC
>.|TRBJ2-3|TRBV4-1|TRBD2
CASSQQGTSGDTQYF
TGCGCCAGCAGCCAGCAGGGGACTAGCGGAGATACGCAGTATTTT
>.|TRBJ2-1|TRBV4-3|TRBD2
CASRSTSGRAGEQFF
TGCGCCAGCAGGTCGACTAGCGGGAGGGCCGGGGAGCAGTTCTTC
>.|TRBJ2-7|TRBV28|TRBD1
CASSLSQGAYEQYF
TGTGCCAGCAGTTTATCACAGGGGGCATACGAGCAGTACTTC
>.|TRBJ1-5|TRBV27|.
CASSLSRVVDSNQPQHF
TGTGCCAGCAGTTTGAGCAGGGTTGTAGATAGCAATCAGCCCCAGCATTTT
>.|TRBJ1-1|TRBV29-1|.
CSVGGHMNTEAFF
TGCAGCGTGGGGGGACATATGAACACTGAAGCTTTCTTT
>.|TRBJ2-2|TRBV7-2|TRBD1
CASSLRQGGSGELFF
TGTGCCAGCAGCTTAAGACAGGGGGGGTCCGGGGAGCTGTTTTTT
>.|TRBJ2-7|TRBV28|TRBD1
CASSRGQALYEQYF
TGTGCCAGCAGTAGGGGACAGGCCCTCTACGAGCAGTACTTC
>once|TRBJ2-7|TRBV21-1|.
CANPKGGYYNEQYF
TGTGCCAACCCCAAGGGGGGGTACTACAATGAGCAGTACTTC
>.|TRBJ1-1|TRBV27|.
CASTGGSDRTEAFF
TGTGCCAGCACGGGGGGGTCAGATCGCACTGAAGCTTTCTTT
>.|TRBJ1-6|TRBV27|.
CASSPVSGSSYNSPLHF
TGTGCCAGCAGTCCTGTCAGCGGAAGCTCCTATAATTCACCCCTCCACTTT
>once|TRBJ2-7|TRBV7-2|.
CASSYLLRVGEQYF
TGTGCCAGCAGCTACCTACTCAGGGTGGGGGAGCAGTACTTC
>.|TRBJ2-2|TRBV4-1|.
CASSQAEAASTGELFF
TGCGCCAGCAGCCAAGCGGAAGCGGCGAGTACCGGGGAGCTGTTTTTT
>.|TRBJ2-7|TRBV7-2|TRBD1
CASSLDGTGAGEQYF
TGTGCCAGCAGCTTAGACGGGACAGGGGCGGGCGAGCAGTACTTC
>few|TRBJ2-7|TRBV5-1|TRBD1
CASRLGTGGQEQYF
TGCGCCAGCAGACTCGGGACAGGGGGGCAAGAGCAGTACTTC
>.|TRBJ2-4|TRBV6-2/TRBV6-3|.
CASSYNRRLLAKNIQYF
TGTGCCAGCAGTTACAACAGGCGACTACTAGCCAAAAACATTCAGTACTTC
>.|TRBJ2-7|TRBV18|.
CASSPTRDGEQYF
TGTGCCAGCTCACCGACGAGGGATGGCGAGCAGTACTTC
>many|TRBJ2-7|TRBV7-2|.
CASSLAIGPLLSEQYF
TGTGCCAGCAGCTTAGCTATCGGGCCCCTATTAAGCGAGCAGTACTTC
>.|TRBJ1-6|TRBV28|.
CASTIGAGGLNSPLHF
TGTGCCAGCACCATAGGGGCAGGCGGACTCAATTCACCCCTCCACTTT
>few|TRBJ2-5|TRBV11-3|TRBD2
CASSKGGLAQETQYF
TGTGCCAGCAGCAAAGGAGGACTAGCCCAAGAGACCCAGTACTTC
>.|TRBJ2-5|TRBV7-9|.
CASSSSGRGKGETQYF
TGTGCCAGCAGCTCCTCCGGCAGGGGTAAAGGAGAGACCCAGTACTTC
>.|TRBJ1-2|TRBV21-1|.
CASSRPVPDGYTF
TGTGCCAGCAGCCGCCCGGTGCCGGATGGCTACACCTTC
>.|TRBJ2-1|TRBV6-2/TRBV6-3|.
CASSYSLGPNGQFF
TGTGCCAGCAGTTACTCCTTAGGACCCAATGGGCAGTTCTTC
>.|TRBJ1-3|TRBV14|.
CASSMTAGNTIYF
TGTGCCAGCAGCATGACGGCTGGAAACACCATATATTTT
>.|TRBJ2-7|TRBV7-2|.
CASSFRGRSTYEQYF
TGTGCCAGCAGCTTCCGTGGGCGCTCCACCTACGAGCAGTACTTC
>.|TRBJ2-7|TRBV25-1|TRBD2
CASSVSSGGQQYF
TGTGCCAGCAGTGTGAGCAGCGGGGGACAGCAGTACTTC
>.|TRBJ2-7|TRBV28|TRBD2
CASSFPRYQTTSGSYEQYF
TGTGCCAGCAGTTTTCCCCGATACCAAACGACTAGCGGGAGCTACGAGCAGTACTTC
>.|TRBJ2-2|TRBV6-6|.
CASSYSILTGELFF
TGTGCCAGCAGTTACTCGATTTTAACCGGGGAGCTGTTTTTT
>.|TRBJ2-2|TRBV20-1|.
CSASSLATVRGTGELFF
TGTAGTGCTAGCTCCCTAGCTACCGTACGAGGCACCGGGGAGCTGTTTTTT
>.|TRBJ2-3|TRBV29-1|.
CSVLGGDTQYF
TGCAGCGTGCTGGGGGGAGATACGCAGTATTTT
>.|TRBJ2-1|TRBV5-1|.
CASSLGGTAVNEQFF
TGCGCCAGCAGCTTGGGCGGGACGGCTGTCAATGAGCAGTTCTTC
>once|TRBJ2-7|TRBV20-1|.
CSAKDNSYEQYF
TGCAGTGCTAAGGATAATTCCTACGAGCAGTACTTC